This TCR beta chain was observed in a study of cytomegalovirus exposure and HLA in healthy donors. Of note for this clone: The antigen is not known.

Researchers ran the PCR with 60 Vbeta and 13 Jbeta primers. The method was immunoSEQ multiplex PCR; TCRdb's version includes in-frame clones alone and lacks a portion of them. The table shows roughly 110,000 clones, with around 79% occurring only once. CDR1 is SGHRS and CDR2 is YFSETQ in the germline V gene. CDR3 size: 14 residues. Trimming stripped 1 base from V and 6 bases from J, with 12 bases between. Regarding donors, all were healthy bone marrow donors. Though probably carrying unrecorded immune exposures, donors were nominally healthy at sampling. Broader study findings: High specificity and sensitivity for cytomegalovirus status were reported for the classifier. Presence/absence comparisons presumed near-even sequencing depth among donors.

The source is a man aged 55 to 70 in good health and CMV-seronegative. The source material was PBMCs. This sequence joins TRBV5-1 and TRBJ2-3; possibly TRBD1 for D (5 bases). This CDR3 is CASSLRKGADTQYF. Here the CDR3 DNA reads TGCGCCAGCAGCTTGCGTAAAGGGGCGGATACGCAGTATTTT.